Listed below are T cell receptor beta chains from one sample, sequenced in a study of shared clonotypes between healthy human individuals. Clones were sequenced by immunoSEQ multiplex PCR, and TCRdb holds only the in-frame ones, with some missing. The sample contains around 2,100,000 clones, about 95% of which appear only once. The sample taken for sequencing was naive CD8+ T cells sorted from blood. The receptor set was obtained from a man aged 18 to 30 in good health. Each CDR3 is given with its conserved first and last residue. D genes are given only for firm matches. The size entry is marked missing in some rows and otherwise reads once, few, many or a size class.

v_call	d_call	clone_size	j_call	cdr3_nt	cdr3_aa
TRBV7-9	-	-	TRBJ1-2	TGTGCCAGCATCCTAGTTGGGGACGGCTACACCTTC	CASILVGDGYTF
TRBV7-9	-	once	TRBJ2-3	TGTGCCAGCAGCCCAACAGGGACTAATACGCAGTATTTT	CASSPTGTNTQYF
TRBV27	TRBD2	-	TRBJ2-1	TGTGCCAGCAGAAAAGGACTAGCGGGAGAAAATGAGCAGTTCTTC	CASRKGLAGENEQFF
TRBV4-3	TRBD1	-	TRBJ1-6	TGCGCCAGCAGCCAATCCCGGGACAGGGGTTCACCCCTCCACTTT	CASSQSRDRGSPLHF
TRBV2	-	-	TRBJ2-2	TGTGCCAGCAGACCCCAGGGGTTGCGGGAGCTGTTTTTT	CASRPQGLRELFF
TRBV9	-	-	TRBJ1-4	TGTGCCAGCAGCGTAGAGGTGGGAGAGGGTGAAAAACTGTTTTTT	CASSVEVGEGEKLFF
TRBV9	TRBD1	-	TRBJ1-1	TGTGCCAGCAGCCCCGGACAGGGTTTAATGAACACTGAAGCTTTCTTT	CASSPGQGLMNTEAFF
TRBV13	-	-	TRBJ1-1	TGTGCCAGCTCGGAGGCAGTTGTTACCACTGAAGCTTTCTTT	CASSEAVVTTEAFF
TRBV7-9	-	-	TRBJ1-1	TGTGCCAGCAGCTTAGAGAACACTGAAGCTTTCTTT	CASSLENTEAFF
TRBV28	-	once	TRBJ2-4	TGTGCCAGCAGTTTATACACGGGGGCGGAGGACCTAGCCAAAAACATTCAGTACTTC	CASSLYTGAEDLAKNIQYF
TRBV6-6	-	once	TRBJ2-5	TGTGCCAGCAGCAGCCCGACCGGAGCTTACTTC	CASSSPTGAYF
TRBV6-6	TRBD1	-	TRBJ2-7	TGTGCCAGCAGCCTCCGGGACAGCCACTACGAGCAGTACTTC	CASSLRDSHYEQYF
TRBV5-4	-	-	TRBJ1-1	TGTGCCAGCAGCTTGGACCAGGGGCGGGGAGCTTTCTTT	CASSLDQGRGAFF
TRBV5-4	TRBD1	-	TRBJ1-1	TGTGCCAGCAGCTTGGAGGGGGCCGGAGAAGCTTTCTTT	CASSLEGAGEAFF
TRBV19	-	-	TRBJ1-1	TGTGCCAGTAGTATATCAAGGGGGACTGAAGCTTTCTTT	CASSISRGTEAFF
TRBV4-1	TRBD1	-	TRBJ2-7	TGCGCCAGCAGCCAAAGGACAGGGAGAGGTGCCTCCTACGAGCAGTACTTC	CASSQRTGRGASYEQYF
TRBV13	TRBD2	-	TRBJ2-7	TGTGCCAGCAGCTCTAACCTTGGCGGGAGGAGGTACGAGCAGTACTTC	CASSSNLGGRRYEQYF
TRBV7-2	TRBD2	-	TRBJ2-1	TGTGCCAGCAGCTTAGCGAGACTAGCGGGGGCCCCCAGGCAGTTCTTC	CASSLARLAGAPRQFF
TRBV7-2	-	-	TRBJ2-5	TGTGCTTGGGGAGAGGCCCAAGAGACCCAGTACTTC	CAWGEAQETQYF
TRBV6-5	TRBD1	once	TRBJ2-7	TGTGCCAGCAGTTACTTGGACAGGAGCTACGAGCAGTACTTC	CASSYLDRSYEQYF
TRBV7-9	-	-	TRBJ2-1	TGTGCCAGCAGCCGAGGCCCCAATGAGCAGTTCTTC	CASSRGPNEQFF
TRBV4-3	-	-	TRBJ1-4	TGCGCCAGCAGCCAAGATCGGTGGGTGACTAATGAAAAACTGTTTTTT	CASSQDRWVTNEKLFF
TRBV5-1	TRBD2	once	TRBJ2-1	TGCGCCACTTCGATAGCGGGAGGGGGAAACAATGAGCAGTTCTTC	CATSIAGGGNNEQFF
TRBV6-5	-	-	TRBJ2-4	TGTGCCAGCAGTACCCACTCTAGCGACATTCAGTACTTC	CASSTHSSDIQYF
TRBV29-1	-	-	TRBJ2-7	TGCAGCGGAGGGTGGGGTCAACCCTACGAGCAGTACTTC	CSGGWGQPYEQYF
TRBV2	-	-	TRBJ1-6	TGTGCCAGCAGCGCCAGCCGGGGGGACGCGAGCTCCTATAATTCACCCCTCCACTTT	CASSASRGDASSYNSPLHF
TRBV13	-	-	TRBJ1-4	TGTGCCAGCAGCTTTGGACAGTTAAATGAAAAACTGTTTTTT	CASSFGQLNEKLFF
TRBV10-2	-	-	TRBJ2-5	TGCGCCACCACCCCGGCACTAGCCGGAACGGAGACCCAGTACTTC	CATTPALAGTETQYF
TRBV28	TRBD1	-	TRBJ2-5	TGTGCCAGCAGTATGGCAGGGGGCGTAGGCCAAGAGACCCAGTACTTC	CASSMAGGVGQETQYF
TRBV9	-	-	TRBJ2-7	TGTGCCAGCAGCGGCGGGACCACGGTAGAGCAGTACTTC	CASSGGTTVEQYF
TRBV4-1	-	-	TRBJ1-1	TGCGCCAGCAGCCAAAATCAGGGTTTCAACACTGAAGCTTTCTTT	CASSQNQGFNTEAFF
TRBV30	TRBD1	-	TRBJ2-7	TGTGCCTGGACCACAGGGGGTCCCTACGAGCAGTACTTC	CAWTTGGPYEQYF
TRBV10-1	-	-	TRBJ1-6	TGCGCCAGCAACCCTGGGGGGAGGGGCGCCTATTCACCCCTCCACTTT	CASNPGGRGAYSPLHF
TRBV30	-	-	TRBJ2-2	TGTGCCAAAGGAATTTCATGGAGCCCCGGGGAGCTGTTTTTT	CAKGISWSPGELFF
TRBV7-9	TRBD1	-	TRBJ1-4	TGTGCCAGCAGCCCAAGGACAGGGACCCCAACTAATGAAAAACTGTTTTTT	CASSPRTGTPTNEKLFF
TRBV7-9	-	-	TRBJ2-4	TGTGCCAGCGGATCCTCAGGGGAATTAGCCAAAAACATTCAGTACTTC	CASGSSGELAKNIQYF
TRBV30	-	-	TRBJ1-2	TGTGCCTGGAGTTACGAGGAAACAGGGTATGGCTACACCTTC	CAWSYEETGYGYTF
TRBV7-6	-	-	TRBJ2-7	TGTGCCAGCAGCTTAGCCCCGATAGGCTACGAGCAGTACTTC	CASSLAPIGYEQYF
TRBV18	-	-	TRBJ2-2	TGTGCCAGCCCCCTAGGGGAAACGAACACCGGGGAGCTGTTTTTT	CASPLGETNTGELFF
TRBV5-8	TRBD2	-	TRBJ2-1	TGTGCCAGCAGCTTTAGCGGGAGCGGGAATGAGCAGTTCTTC	CASSFSGSGNEQFF
TRBV7-9	-	-	TRBJ1-2	TGTGCCAGCAGCTTAGCGGGTTCCTTTAACTATGGCTACACCTTC	CASSLAGSFNYGYTF
TRBV4-1	-	-	TRBJ1-1	TGCGCCAGCAGGGGGCCCACTGAAGCTTTCTTT	CASRGPTEAFF
TRBV28	-	-	TRBJ1-2	TGTGCCAGCGCCGCCTGGGGGGGCGGCTATGGCTACACCTTC	CASAAWGGGYGYTF
TRBV5-6	-	-	TRBJ2-7	TGTGCCAGCAGCTTGGCGCCCCACGAGCAGTACTTC	CASSLAPHEQYF
TRBV5-4	-	-	TRBJ2-7	TGTGCCAGCAGCGGTGGTAGGGGGGGTTACGAGCAGTACTTC	CASSGGRGGYEQYF